The entry below describes one T cell receptor beta chain. The germline V and J ends were trimmed by 6 bases and 2 bases, with 11 bases remaining between them. CDR1 MNHEY and CDR2 SVGAGI come from the germline V gene. CDR3 length equals 14 residues. The data were taken from a study of cytomegalovirus exposure and HLA in healthy donors. Using immunoSEQ multiplex PCR, the repertoire was profiled, and TCRdb retains in-frame clones only, with some absent. The sample contains 110,000 or so clones, about 84% of which appear only once. This chain links TRBV6-5 with TRBJ1-3; no definite D call. This sequence was found in a woman under 40 in good health and CMV-seronegative. Sequenced input: PBMCs. CDR3 bases: TGTGCCAGCAGACCCGTCGGGGCTGGAAACACCATATATTTT. Its protein is CASRPVGAGNTIYF.